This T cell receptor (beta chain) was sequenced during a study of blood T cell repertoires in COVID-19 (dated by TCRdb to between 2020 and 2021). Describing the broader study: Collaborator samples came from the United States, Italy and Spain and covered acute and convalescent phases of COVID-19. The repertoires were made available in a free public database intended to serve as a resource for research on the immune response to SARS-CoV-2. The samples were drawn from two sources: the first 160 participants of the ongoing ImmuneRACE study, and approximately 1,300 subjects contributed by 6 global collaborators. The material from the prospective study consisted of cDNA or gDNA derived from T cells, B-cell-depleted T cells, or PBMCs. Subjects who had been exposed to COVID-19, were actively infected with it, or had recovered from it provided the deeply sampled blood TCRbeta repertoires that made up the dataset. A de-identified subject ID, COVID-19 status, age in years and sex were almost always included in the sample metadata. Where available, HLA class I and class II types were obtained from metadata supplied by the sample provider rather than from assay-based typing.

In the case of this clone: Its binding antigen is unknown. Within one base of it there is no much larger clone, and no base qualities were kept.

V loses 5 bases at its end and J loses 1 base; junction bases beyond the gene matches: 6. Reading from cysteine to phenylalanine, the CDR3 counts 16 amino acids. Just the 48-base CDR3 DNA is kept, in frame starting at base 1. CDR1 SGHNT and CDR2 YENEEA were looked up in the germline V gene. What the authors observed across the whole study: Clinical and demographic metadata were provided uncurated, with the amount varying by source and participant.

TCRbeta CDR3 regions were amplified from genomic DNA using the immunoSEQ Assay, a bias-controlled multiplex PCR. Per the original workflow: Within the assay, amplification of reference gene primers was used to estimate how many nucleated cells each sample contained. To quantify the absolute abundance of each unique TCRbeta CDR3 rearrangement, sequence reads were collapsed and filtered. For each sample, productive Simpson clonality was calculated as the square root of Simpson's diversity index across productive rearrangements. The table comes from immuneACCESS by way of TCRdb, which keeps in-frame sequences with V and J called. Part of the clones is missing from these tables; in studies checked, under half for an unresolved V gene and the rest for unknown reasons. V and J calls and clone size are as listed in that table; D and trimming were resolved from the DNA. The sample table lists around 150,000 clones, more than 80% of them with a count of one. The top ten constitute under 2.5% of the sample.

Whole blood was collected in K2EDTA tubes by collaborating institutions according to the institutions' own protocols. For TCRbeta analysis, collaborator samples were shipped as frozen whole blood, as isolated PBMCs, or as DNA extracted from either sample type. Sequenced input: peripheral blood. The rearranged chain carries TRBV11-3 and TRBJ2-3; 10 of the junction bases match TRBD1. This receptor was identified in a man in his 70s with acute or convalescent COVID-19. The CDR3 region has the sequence CASSPGTGAGTDTQYF. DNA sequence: TGTGCCAGCAGCCCAGGGACAGGGGCGGGCACAGATACGCAGTATTTT.